The 5 T cell receptor beta chains in this list originate from one sample, sequenced in a study of cytomegalovirus exposure and HLA in healthy donors. Amplification used 60 Vbeta primers and 13 Jbeta primers. Here immunoSEQ multiplex PCR was the method, and the copy in TCRdb shows in-frame clones only, minus some. The data contain 250,000 to 350,000 clones, around 90% of them singletons. Sequences were obtained from PBMCs. The receptors here all came from a woman aged 18-29 years in good health and CMV-seronegative.

This chain connects TRBV10-2 to TRBJ2-7; the match to TRBD1 covers 8 bases. The CDR3 length is 12 residues. Losses at the gene ends were 6 bases for V and 5 bases for J; bases not matched to a gene: 3. Germline CDR1 and CDR2: WSHSY and SAAADI. This CDR3 reads CASRDRVDEQYF. CDR3 sequence (DNA): TGCGCCAGCAGGGACAGGGTAGACGAGCAGTACTTC.

CDR3 amino acids: CASSSREPSGASREQYF. The CDR3 DNA follows: TGCGCCAGCAGCAGCAGAGAGCCTAGCGGGGCCTCTCGCGAGCAGTACTTC. The chain joins TRBV5-1 to TRBJ2-7, with TRBD2 identical over 9 bases. V dropped 4 bases and J dropped 6; count of bases not matched to a gene: 17. The CDR3 has 17 amino acids. The germline V gene encodes CDR1 SGHRS and CDR2 YFSETQ.

This clone is a singleton in its sample. The V gene is TRBV27, the J gene TRBJ2-7; 14 nucleotides agree with TRBD2. This CDR3 is 17 amino acids long. From germline, CDR1 is MNHEY and CDR2 SMNVEV (reference sequence). The trim removed 1 base at V and 2 bases at J, leaving 4 bases unmatched. Here the CDR3 reads CASSLLGTSGGTYEQYF. In DNA, the CDR3 is TGTGCCAGCAGTTTATTGGGGACTAGCGGGGGAACCTACGAGCAGTACTTC.

CDR3 protein: CASSLSSDTQYF. The CDR3 nucleotides read TGTGCCAGCAGCCTTAGTTCGGATACGCAGTATTTT. The V and J genes are TRBV7-8 and TRBJ2-3; D is ambiguous. CDR1 and CDR2 (germline): SGHVS, FQNEAQ. The CDR3 loop spans 12 amino acids. Trimming took 5 bases from V and 6 from J, leaving 9 bases between them.

For this clone: The identical CDR3 is also encoded by other nucleotide sequences in the sample. This rearrangement joins TRBV5-1 to TRBJ2-2; 7 bases line up with TRBD1. The CDR3 contains 16 residues. J lost 0 bases, V lost 1 base, and 3 bases had no gene match. The germline V gene has CDR1 SGHRS and CDR2 YFSETQ. In nucleotides, the CDR3 is TGCGCCAGCAGCTTGACCGGGACAGCGAACACCGGGGAGCTGTTTTTT. Protein sequence: CASSLTGTANTGELFF.